The 2 T cell receptor beta chains in this list originate from one sample, sequenced in a study of T cell changes during pregnancy in multiple sclerosis. Data came from immunoSEQ multiplex PCR; TCRdb stores just in-frame clones and leaves some out. The sample records about 53,000 clones, 90% being singletons. The sequencing used CD8+ T cells from peripheral blood mononuclear cells, collected before pregnancy. Receptor source: a female donor with multiple sclerosis, enrolled in a pregnancy study.

The V and J genes are TRBV7-3 and TRBJ2-2; the D gene is possibly TRBD1 (6 bases). The CDR3 contains 16 residues. The germline V and J ends were trimmed by 1 base and 6 bases, with 15 bases remaining between them. Germline CDR1 SGHTA, CDR2 FQGTGA. The CDR3 here is CASSLNTGMRAGELFF. The DNA for the CDR3 is TGTGCCAGCAGCTTAAACACAGGGATGCGGGCCGGGGAGCTGTTTTTT.

This rearrangement joins TRBV6-1 to TRBJ2-3; perhaps TRBD1 as D (5 bases). V was trimmed by 6 bases and J by 4 bases, leaving 11 bases between them. The CDR3 has 13 residues. Germline-derived CDR1 and CDR2 are MNHNS and SASEGT. Here the CDR3 reads CASRYDSSDTQYF. For the CDR3, the DNA is TGTGCCAGCAGATATGACAGCTCAGATACGCAGTATTTT.